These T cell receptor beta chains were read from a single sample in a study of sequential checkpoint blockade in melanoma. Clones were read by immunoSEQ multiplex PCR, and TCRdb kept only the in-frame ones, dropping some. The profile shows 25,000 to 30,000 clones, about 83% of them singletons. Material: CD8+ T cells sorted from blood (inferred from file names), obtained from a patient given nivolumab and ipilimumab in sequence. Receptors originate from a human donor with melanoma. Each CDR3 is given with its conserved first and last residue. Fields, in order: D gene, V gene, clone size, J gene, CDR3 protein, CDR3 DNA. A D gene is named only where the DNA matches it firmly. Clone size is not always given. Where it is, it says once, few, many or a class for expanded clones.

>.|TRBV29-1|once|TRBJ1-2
CSVLTQNYGYTF
TGCAGCGTCCTGACTCAAAACTATGGCTACACCTTC
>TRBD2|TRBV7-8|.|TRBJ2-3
CASSDTGTITTDTQYF
TGTGCCAGCAGCGATACCGGGACTATAACAACAGATACGCAGTATTTT
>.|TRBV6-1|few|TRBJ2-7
CASGAGGDSYEQYF
TGTGCCAGCGGGGCTGGCGGGGACTCCTACGAGCAGTACTTC
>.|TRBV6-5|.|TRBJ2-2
CASSYWQGPGELFF
TGTGCCAGCAGTTACTGGCAGGGGCCCGGGGAGCTGTTTTTT
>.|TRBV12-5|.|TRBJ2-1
CASVGVSEQFF
TGTGCTAGTGTAGGGGTCTCTGAGCAGTTCTTC
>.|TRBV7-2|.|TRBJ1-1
CASSNTPEAFF
TGTGCCAGCAGCAACACCCCCGAAGCTTTCTTT
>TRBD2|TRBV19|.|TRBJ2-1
CASIPPAGESYNEQFF
TGTGCCAGTATACCCCCGGCGGGGGAATCCTACAATGAGCAGTTCTTC
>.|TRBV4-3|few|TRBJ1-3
CASSQDAAGYGNTIYF
TGCGCCAGCAGCCAAGATGCGGCGGGGTACGGAAACACCATATATTTT
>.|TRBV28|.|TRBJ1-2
CASSPGGIGEDGYTF
TGTGCCAGCAGTCCCGGGGGTATTGGGGAGGATGGCTACACCTTC
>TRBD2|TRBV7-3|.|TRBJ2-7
CASSSNLAGVAYEQYF
TGTGCCAGCAGCTCCAACCTAGCGGGAGTCGCCTACGAGCAGTACTTC
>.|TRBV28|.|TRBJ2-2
CASSIPLGPRRSGELFF
TGTGCCAGCAGTATACCCCTGGGGCCTCGGAGATCCGGGGAGCTGTTTTTT
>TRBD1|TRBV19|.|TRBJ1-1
CASSPRAGGPEAFF
TGTGCCAGTAGTCCCAGGGCAGGGGGCCCTGAGGCTTTCTTT
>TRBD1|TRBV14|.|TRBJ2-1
CASSQRDREREQFF
TGTGCCAGCAGCCAAAGGGACAGGGAGCGGGAGCAGTTCTTC
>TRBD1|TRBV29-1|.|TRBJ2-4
CSVEDLGQGANIQYF
TGCAGCGTTGAAGATCTTGGACAGGGGGCAAACATTCAGTACTTC
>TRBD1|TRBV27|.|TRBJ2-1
CASNNRGPNEQFF
TGTGCCAGCAATAACAGGGGCCCCAATGAGCAGTTCTTC
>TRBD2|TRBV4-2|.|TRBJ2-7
CASSHGTSGELEQYF
TGTGCCAGCAGCCACGGGACTAGCGGGGAGCTCGAGCAGTACTTC
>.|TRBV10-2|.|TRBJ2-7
CASRGDGLSYEQYF
TGCGCCAGCAGGGGCGACGGTCTGTCCTACGAGCAGTACTTC
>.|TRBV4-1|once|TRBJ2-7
CASSSRVGSSYEQYF
TGCGCCAGCAGTTCCCGGGTGGGTAGCTCCTACGAGCAGTACTTC
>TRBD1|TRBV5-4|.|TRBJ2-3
CASGDRTTDTQYF
TGTGCCAGCGGGGACAGGACAACAGATACGCAGTATTTT
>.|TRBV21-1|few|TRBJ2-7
CASSPGGSHEQYF
TGTGCCAGCTCTCCAGGGGGATCCCACGAGCAGTACTTC
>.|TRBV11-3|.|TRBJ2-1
CASSQGTGSYNEQFF
TGTGCCAGCAGCCAAGGCACGGGCTCCTACAATGAGCAGTTCTTC
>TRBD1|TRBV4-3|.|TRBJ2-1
CASSPGGTGVYNEQFF
TGCGCCAGCAGCCCCGGCGGGACAGGGGTCTACAATGAGCAGTTCTTC
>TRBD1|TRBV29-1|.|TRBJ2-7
CSVEGLTGGGHEQYF
TGCAGCGTTGAAGGGCTGACAGGGGGTGGCCACGAGCAGTACTTC
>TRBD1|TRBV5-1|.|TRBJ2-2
CASSLPDFDRGNTGELFF
TGCGCCAGCAGCTTGCCGGACTTTGACAGGGGGAACACCGGGGAGCTGTTTTTT
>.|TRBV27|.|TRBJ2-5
CASTPVGVGQETQYF
TGTGCCAGCACTCCGGTTGGAGTTGGGCAAGAGACCCAGTACTTC
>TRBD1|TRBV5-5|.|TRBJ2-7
CASSLQGQGTYEQYF
TGTGCCAGCAGCTTGCAAGGACAGGGAACATACGAGCAGTACTTC
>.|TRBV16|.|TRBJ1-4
CASSPSGIPNEKLFF
TGTGCCAGCAGCCCTTCCGGGATTCCTAATGAAAAACTGTTTTTT
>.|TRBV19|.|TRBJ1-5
CASSADSPNQPQHF
TGTGCCAGTAGTGCGGACAGCCCCAATCAGCCCCAGCATTTT
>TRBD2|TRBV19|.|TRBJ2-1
CASSIDGGRLAGVSNEQFF
TGTGCCAGTAGTATAGATGGCGGGAGACTAGCGGGAGTATCGAATGAGCAGTTCTTC
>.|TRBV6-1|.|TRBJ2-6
CASSDPYSGANVLTF
TGTGCCAGCAGTGACCCTTACTCTGGGGCCAACGTCCTGACTTTC
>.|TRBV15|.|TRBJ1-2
CATSPTRNYGYTF
TGTGCCACCAGCCCGACAAGGAACTATGGCTACACCTTC
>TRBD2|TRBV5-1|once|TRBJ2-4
CASSFRSAGDNIQYF
TGCGCCAGCAGCTTTCGGTCGGCGGGGGACAACATTCAGTACTTC
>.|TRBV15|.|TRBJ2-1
CATSREAGLSSYNEQFF
TGTGCCACCAGCAGAGAGGCAGGGCTGAGCTCCTACAATGAGCAGTTCTTC
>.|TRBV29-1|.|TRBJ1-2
CSVRDQEDYGYTF
TGCAGCGTGCGGGACCAGGAGGACTATGGCTACACCTTC
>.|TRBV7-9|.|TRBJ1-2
CASSGEATLYGYTF
TGTGCCAGCAGCGGAGAAGCGACCCTCTATGGCTACACCTTC
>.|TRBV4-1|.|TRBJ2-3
CASSFPGSDTQYF
TGCGCCAGCAGCTTTCCGGGGTCAGATACGCAGTATTTT
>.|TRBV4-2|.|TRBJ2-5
CASSPNNGASETQYF
TGTGCCAGCAGCCCCAACAACGGAGCGTCAGAGACCCAGTACTTC
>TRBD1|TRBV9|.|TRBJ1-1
CASSGTGDAEAFF
TGTGCCAGCAGCGGGACAGGGGACGCTGAAGCTTTCTTT
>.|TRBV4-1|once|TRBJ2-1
CASSQVSGGTYNEQFF
TGCGCCAGCAGCCAAGTTAGCGGCGGGACTTACAATGAGCAGTTCTTC
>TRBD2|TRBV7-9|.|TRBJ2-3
CASSLGAGEAADTQYF
TGTGCCAGCAGCTTAGGGGCGGGAGAGGCGGCAGATACGCAGTATTTT
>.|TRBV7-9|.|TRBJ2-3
CASSLSTDTQYF
TGTGCCAGCAGCCTTAGCACAGATACGCAGTATTTT
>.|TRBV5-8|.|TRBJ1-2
CASSLGQGNYGYTF
TGTGCCAGCAGCTTGGGGCAGGGGAACTATGGCTACACCTTC
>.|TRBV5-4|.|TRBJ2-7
CASSLQGKAAYEQYF
TGTGCCAGCAGCTTACAGGGCAAAGCGGCCTACGAGCAGTACTTC
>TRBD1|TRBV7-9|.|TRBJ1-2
CASRRTGEDYGYTF
TGTGCCAGCAGGCGGACAGGGGAGGACTATGGCTACACCTTC
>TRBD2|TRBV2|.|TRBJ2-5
CASRSWASGIAGETQYF
TGTGCCAGCAGAAGTTGGGCTAGCGGGATAGCCGGAGAGACCCAGTACTTC
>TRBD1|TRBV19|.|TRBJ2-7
CASSPRTGLSYEQYF
TGTGCCAGTAGTCCACGGACAGGGCTTTCCTACGAGCAGTACTTC